This TCR beta chain derives from a study of blood T cell repertoires in COVID-19. In the study overall: Samples of COVID-19 (acute and convalescent) were obtained from the United States, Italy and Spain. PBMCs, B-cell-depleted T cells, or T cells provided the cDNA or gDNA that made up the material.

How the authors handled the data: From reference gene primer amplification, estimates of nucleated cell counts were derived. TCRdb keeps only in-frame clones here, not all; method: immunoSEQ multiplex PCR. The V and J calls and clone size come from that table; D and trimming were worked out from the DNA. This repertoire shows over 110,000 clones, more than 65% found once; its top ten account for around 13%. The germline CDR1 and CDR2 sequences are MDHEN and SYDVKM. Losses at the gene ends were 6 bases for V and 2 bases for J; bases not matched to a gene: 8. This CDR3 region has 15 residues. The sequence came from a man older than 75 with acute or convalescent COVID-19. The sample comprised peripheral blood. V gene TRBV28 combines with J gene TRBJ1-2; TRBD1 matches at 8 bases. The CDR3 sequence is CASSEQGGRNYGYTF. The DNA for the CDR3 is TGTGCCAGCAGCGAACAGGGGGGGAGGAACTATGGCTACACCTTC.